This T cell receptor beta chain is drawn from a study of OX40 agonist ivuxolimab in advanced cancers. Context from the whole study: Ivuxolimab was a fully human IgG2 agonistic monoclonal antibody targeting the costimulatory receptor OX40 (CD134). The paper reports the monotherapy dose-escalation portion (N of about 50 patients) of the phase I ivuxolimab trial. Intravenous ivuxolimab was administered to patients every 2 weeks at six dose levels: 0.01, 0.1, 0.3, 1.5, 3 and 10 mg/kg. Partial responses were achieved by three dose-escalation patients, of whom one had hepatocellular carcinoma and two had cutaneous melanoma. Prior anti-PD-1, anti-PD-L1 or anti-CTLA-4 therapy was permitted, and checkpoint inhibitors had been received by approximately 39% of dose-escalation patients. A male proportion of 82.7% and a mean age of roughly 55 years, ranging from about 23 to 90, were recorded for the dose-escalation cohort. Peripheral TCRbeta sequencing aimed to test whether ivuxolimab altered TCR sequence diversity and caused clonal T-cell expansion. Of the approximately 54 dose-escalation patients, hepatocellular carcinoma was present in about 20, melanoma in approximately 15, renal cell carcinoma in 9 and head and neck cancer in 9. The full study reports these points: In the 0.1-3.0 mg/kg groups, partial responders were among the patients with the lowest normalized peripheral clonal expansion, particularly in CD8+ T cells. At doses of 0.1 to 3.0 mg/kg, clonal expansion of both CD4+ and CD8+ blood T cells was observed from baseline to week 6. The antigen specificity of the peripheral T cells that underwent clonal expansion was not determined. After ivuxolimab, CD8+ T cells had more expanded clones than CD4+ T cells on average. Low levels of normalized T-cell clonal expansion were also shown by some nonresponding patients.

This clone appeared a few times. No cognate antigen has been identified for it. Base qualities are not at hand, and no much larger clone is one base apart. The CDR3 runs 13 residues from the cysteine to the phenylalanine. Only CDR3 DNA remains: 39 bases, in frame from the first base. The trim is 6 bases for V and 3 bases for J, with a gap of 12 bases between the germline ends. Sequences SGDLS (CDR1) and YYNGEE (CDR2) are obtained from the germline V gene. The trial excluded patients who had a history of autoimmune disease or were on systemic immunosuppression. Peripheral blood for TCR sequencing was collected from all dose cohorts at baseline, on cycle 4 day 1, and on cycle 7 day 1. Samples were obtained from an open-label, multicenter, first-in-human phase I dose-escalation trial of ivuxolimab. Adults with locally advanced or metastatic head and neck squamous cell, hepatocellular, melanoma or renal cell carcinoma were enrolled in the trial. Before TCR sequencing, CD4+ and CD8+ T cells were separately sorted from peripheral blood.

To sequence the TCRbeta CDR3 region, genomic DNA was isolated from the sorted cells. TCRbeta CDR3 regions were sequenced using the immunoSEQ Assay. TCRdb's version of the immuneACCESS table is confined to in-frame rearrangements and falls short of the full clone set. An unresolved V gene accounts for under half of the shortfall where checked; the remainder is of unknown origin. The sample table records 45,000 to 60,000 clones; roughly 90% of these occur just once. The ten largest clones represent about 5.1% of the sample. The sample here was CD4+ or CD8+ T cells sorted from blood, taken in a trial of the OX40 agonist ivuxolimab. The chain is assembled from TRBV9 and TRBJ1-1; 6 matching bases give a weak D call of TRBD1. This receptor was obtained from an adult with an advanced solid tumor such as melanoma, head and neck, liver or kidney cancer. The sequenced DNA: TGTGCCAGCACGTACAGGGAGGACACTGAAGCTTTCTTT. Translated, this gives CASTYREDTEAFF.